Here is one T cell receptor (gamma chain) with its context. Its antigen has not been determined. At one of its ends the junction is not consistent with the germline gene, which may arise from a read error. This sample is part of a study of gamma delta lymphoproliferative disorders and STAT genes (dated by TCRdb to 2016 to 2018). Regarding the study in general: Gamma-chain libraries were prepared from at least 50 ng of genomic DNA using the LymphoTrack Dx TCRG Assay. Because no corresponding Invivoscribe delta assay was available, delta-chain libraries were prepared according to the EuroClonality-NGS working group standard operating procedure. Within a larger immunophenotypic and STAT-mutation study, TCR gamma and delta CDR3 repertoires were profiled by deep sequencing in Tgammadelta lymphoproliferative disease patients and healthy controls. To confirm the results, all delta-chain samples and a couple of gamma-chain samples were sequenced a second time.

What the research found in general, with its limitations: T cells in controls likely covered a range of maturation stages, whereas leukemic cells were skewed toward terminal effectors, which could potentially limit comparisons between patients and controls. Nearly all major patient gamma and delta clonotypes were public, shared with at least one healthy donor; only a couple of gamma clonotypes were private to disease. When whole repertoires were clustered, gamma repertoires from patients grouped apart from those of healthy controls, but delta repertoires did not separate between the groups. It was noted by the authors that NGS specificity may be reduced at low frequencies, so confirmation of the public or private nature of leukemic clones is needed.

From its cysteine to its phenylalanine, the CDR3 spans 9 amino acids. The entry retains the CDR3 DNA only, 27 bases that are in frame from base 1. TCR sequencing was performed on genomic DNA from peripheral blood mononuclear cells isolated from patients and controls. Controls were roughly 23 healthy adult blood donors, with a median age of approximately 69 years and 12 males and some eleven females, matched to patients for age and sex. Both library preparation methods relied on multiplex PCR with primers aimed at conserved V and J regions of the TCR genes. The amplicons were purified, pooled and then sequenced on an Illumina MiSeq platform. The original methods were these. V(D)J alignment, clonotype assembly and translation were performed with MiXCR, whereas functionality assessment and CDR3 repertoire analyses were performed with VDJtools. The IMGT definition of CDR3 was applied, and only productive sequences using functional genes were analyzed, with ORF genes and pseudogenes left out. A custom Python script searched for identical amino acid CDR3s of major clonotypes (frequency >=5%) across all patients and controls. To compare clonotype frequencies between patients and controls, a one-sided non-parametric Wilcoxon test was applied. TCRdb reprocessed the public reads with the caller CATT; rows with the same DNA were merged afterwards. What appears here as the V and J calls and clone size reflects TCRdb's work, not the paper's. This sample is represented by approximately 650 gamma-chain clones; less than 30% of them were singletons. The ten largest clonotypes hold about 20% of the sample.

The chain couples TRGV10 to TRGJ1 or TRGJ2. TCRdb does not report a J gene; here it was assigned by matching the DNA to germline references. TRGV10 is placed among ORFs of uncertain function. Sequencing was done on a sample of blood. The sequence was obtained from a human donor in good health. The nucleotides read TGCAGCGTGGCCCATAAGAAACTCTTT. This codes for CSVAHKKLF.